The T cell receptor (beta chain) under discussion was sequenced for a study of blood T cell repertoires in COVID-19. Study overall: Material from acute and convalescent COVID-19 was sourced from the United States, Italy and Spain. The analysed material was cDNA or gDNA that came from T cells, B-cell-depleted T cells, or PBMCs.

Authors' processing steps: The assay estimated nucleated cells by amplifying reference gene primers. Generated by immunoSEQ multiplex PCR, the TCRdb table keeps only in-frame clones and is missing some. Clonal size and the V and J genes are those of that table, whereas D and trimming came from the DNA. The data hold tens of thousands of clones, with 75% to 90% observed a single time. This CDR3 contains 13 residues. Sequencing was carried out using peripheral blood. This clonotype originated in a man in his sixties with active or convalescent COVID-19. This chain connects TRBV21-1 to TRBJ2-7; the D segment call TRBD1 is taken from the table without a DNA check. TRBV21-1 is given as a pseudogene. The CDR3 protein is CASSPKGAGEQYV. The CDR3 DNA is TGTGCCAGCAGCCCAAAGGGGGCAGGCGAGCAGTACGTC.